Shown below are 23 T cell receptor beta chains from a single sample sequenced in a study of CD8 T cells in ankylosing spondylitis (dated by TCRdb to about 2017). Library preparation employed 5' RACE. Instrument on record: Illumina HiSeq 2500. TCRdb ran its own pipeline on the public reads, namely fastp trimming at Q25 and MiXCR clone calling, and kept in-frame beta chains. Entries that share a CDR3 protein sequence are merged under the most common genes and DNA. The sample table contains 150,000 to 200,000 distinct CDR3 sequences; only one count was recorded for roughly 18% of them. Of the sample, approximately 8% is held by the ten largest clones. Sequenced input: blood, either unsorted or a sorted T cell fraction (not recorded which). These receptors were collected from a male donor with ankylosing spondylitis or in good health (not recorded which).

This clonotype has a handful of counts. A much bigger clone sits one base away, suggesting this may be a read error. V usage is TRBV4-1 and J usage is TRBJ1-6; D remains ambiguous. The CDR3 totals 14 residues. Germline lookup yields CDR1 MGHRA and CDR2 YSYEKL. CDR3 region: CASSQDGQYSPPHF. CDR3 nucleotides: TGCGCCAGCAGCCAAGATGGGCAGTATTCACCCCCCCACTTT.

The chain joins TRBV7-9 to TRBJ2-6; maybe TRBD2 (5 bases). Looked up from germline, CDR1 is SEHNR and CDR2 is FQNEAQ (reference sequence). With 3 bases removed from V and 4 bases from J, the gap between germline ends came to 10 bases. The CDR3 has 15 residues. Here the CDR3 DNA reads TGTGCCAGCAGCTTGAGGGCGCTGGGGGCCAACGTCCTGACTTTC. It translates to CASSLRALGANVLTF.

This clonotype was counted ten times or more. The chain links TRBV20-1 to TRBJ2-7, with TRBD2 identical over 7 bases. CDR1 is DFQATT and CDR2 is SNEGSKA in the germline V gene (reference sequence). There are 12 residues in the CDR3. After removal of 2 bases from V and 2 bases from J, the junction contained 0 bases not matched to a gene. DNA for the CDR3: TGCAGTGCTAGACTAGCGGCCTACGAGCAGTACTTC. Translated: CSARLAAYEQYF.

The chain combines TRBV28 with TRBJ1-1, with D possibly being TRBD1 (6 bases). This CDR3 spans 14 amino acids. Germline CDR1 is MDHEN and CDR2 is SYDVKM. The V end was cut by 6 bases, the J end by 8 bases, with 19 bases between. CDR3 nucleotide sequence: TGTGCCAGCAGCCGGGGGCCCGGAGGTTTAGAAGCTTTCTTT. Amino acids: CASSRGPGGLEAFF.

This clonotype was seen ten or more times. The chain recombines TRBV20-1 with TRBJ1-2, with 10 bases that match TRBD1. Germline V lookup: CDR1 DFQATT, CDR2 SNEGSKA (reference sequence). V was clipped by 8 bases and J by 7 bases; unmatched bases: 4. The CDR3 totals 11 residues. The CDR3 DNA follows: TGCAGTCCGACAGGGGGCTTTGGCTACACCTTC. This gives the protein CSPTGGFGYTF.

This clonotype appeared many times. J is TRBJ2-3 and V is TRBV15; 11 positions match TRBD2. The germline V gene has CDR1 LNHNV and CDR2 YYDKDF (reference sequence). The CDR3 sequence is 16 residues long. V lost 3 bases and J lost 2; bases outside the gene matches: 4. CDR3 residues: CATSRGLAALTDTQYF. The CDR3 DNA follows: TGTGCCACCAGCAGGGGACTAGCGGCCCTCACAGATACGCAGTATTTT.

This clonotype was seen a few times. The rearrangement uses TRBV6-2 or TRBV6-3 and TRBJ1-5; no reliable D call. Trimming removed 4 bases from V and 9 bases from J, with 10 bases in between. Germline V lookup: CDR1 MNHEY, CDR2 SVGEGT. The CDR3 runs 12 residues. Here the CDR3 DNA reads TGTGCCAGCAGTTTCATCGAGGGGCCCCAGCATTTT. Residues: CASSFIEGPQHF.

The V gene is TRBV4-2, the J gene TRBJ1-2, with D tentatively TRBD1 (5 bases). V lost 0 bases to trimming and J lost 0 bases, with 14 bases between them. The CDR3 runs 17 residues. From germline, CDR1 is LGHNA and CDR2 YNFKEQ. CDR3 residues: CASSQDGSGGANYGYTF. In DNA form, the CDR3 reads TGTGCCAGCAGCCAAGATGGATCGGGGGGAGCTAACTATGGCTACACCTTC.

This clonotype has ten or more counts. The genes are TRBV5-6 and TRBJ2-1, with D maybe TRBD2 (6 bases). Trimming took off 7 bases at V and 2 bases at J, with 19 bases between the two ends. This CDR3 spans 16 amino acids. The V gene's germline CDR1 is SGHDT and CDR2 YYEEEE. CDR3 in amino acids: CASGNLATIAYNEQFF. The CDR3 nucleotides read TGTGCCAGCGGTAACCTAGCGACAATAGCCTACAATGAGCAGTTCTTC. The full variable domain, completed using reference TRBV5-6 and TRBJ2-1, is DAGVTQSPTHLIKTRGQQVTLRCSPKSGHDTVSWYQQALGQGPQFIFQYYEEEERQRGNFPDRFSGHQFPNYSSELNVNALLLGDSALYLCASGNLATIAYNEQFFGPGTRLTVL.

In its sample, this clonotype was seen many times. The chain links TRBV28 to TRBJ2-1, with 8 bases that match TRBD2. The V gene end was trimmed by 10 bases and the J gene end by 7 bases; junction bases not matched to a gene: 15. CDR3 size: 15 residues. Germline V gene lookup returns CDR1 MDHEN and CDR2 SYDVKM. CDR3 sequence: CATLFRAGVGNEQFF. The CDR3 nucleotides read TGTGCCACCCTATTCAGAGCGGGAGTGGGAAATGAGCAGTTCTTC.

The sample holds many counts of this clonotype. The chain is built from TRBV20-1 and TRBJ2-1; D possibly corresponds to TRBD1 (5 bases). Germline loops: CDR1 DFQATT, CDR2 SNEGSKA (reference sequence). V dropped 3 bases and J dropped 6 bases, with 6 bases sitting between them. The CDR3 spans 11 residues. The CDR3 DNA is TGCAGTGCTAGGGGGCGCAATGAGCAGTTCTTC. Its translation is CSARGRNEQFF.

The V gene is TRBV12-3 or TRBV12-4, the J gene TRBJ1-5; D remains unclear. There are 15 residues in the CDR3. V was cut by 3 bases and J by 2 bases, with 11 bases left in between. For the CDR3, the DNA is TGTGCCAGCAGTTTGTCGCGGCAAGGCAATCAGCCCCAGCATTTT. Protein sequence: CASSLSRQGNQPQHF.

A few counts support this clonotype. The CDR3 reads CSAPVPSGRRGEQFF. The CDR3 DNA sequence: TGCAGTGCTCCGGTCCCTAGCGGGAGAAGAGGGGAGCAGTTCTTC. The chain carries TRBV20-1 and TRBJ2-1; TRBD2 matches 10 bases. The length of the CDR3 is 15 residues. After removal of 5 bases from V and 10 bases from J, the junction contained 14 bases not matched to a gene. Germline CDR1 and CDR2: DFQATT and SNEGSKA (reference sequence).

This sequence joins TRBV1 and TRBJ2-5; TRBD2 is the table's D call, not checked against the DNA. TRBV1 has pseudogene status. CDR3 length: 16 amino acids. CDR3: CTSSQGLKRGQETQYF. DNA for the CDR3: TGCACCAGCAGCCAAGGCCTGAAGCGGGGCCAAGAGACCCAGTACTTC.

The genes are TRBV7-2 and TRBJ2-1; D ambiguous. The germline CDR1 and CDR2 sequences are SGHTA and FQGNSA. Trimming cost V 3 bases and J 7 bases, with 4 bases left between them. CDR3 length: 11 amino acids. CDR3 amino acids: CASSFVNEQFF. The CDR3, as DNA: TGTGCCAGCAGCTTTGTTAATGAGCAGTTCTTC.

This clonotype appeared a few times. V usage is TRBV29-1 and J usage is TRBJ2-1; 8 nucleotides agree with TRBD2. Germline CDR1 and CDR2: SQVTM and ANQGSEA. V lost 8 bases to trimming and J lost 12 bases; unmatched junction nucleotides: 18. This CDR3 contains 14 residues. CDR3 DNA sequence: TGCAGCACTACAAGGGCCGGGACTAGAGTAGGGCAGTTCTTC. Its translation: CSTTRAGTRVGQFF.

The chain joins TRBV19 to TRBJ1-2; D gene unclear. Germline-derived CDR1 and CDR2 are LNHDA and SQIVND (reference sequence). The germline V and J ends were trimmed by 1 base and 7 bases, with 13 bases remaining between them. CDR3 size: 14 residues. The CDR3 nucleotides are TGTGCCAGTAGTATAGGGACGGCGTCGAGTGGCTACACCTTC. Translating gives CASSIGTASSGYTF.

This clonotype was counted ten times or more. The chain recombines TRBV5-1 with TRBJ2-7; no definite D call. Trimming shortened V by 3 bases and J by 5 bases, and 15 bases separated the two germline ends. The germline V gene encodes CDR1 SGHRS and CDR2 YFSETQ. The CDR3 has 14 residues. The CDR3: CASSSDHSADEQYF. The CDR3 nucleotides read TGCGCCAGCAGCTCTGACCACTCCGCGGACGAGCAGTACTTC.

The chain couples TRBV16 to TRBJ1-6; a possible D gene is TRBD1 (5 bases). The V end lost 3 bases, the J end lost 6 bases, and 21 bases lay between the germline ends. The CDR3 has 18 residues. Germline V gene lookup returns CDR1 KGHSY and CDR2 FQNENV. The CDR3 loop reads CASSQPTGEAELNSPLHF. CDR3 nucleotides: TGTGCCAGCAGCCAGCCAACAGGAGAAGCCGAACTTAATTCACCCCTCCACTTT. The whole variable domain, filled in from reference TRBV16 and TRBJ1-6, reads GEEVAQTPKHLVRGEGQKAKLYCAPIKGHSYVFWYQQVLKNEFKFLISFQNENVFDETGMPKERFSAKCLPNSPCSLEIQATKLEDSAVYFCASSQPTGEAELNSPLHFGNGTRLTVT.

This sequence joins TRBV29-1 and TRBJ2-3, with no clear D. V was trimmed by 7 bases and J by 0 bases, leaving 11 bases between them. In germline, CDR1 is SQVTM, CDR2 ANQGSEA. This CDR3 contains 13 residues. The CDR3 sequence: CSGSLQSTDTQYF. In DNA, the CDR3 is TGCAGCGGTAGCCTCCAAAGCACAGATACGCAGTATTTT.

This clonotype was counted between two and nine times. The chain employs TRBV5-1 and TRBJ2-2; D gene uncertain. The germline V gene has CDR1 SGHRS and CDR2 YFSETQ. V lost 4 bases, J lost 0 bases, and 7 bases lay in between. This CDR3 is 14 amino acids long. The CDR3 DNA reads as TGCGCCAGCAGCCCCCTACCGAACACCGGGGAGCTGTTTTTT. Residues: CASSPLPNTGELFF.

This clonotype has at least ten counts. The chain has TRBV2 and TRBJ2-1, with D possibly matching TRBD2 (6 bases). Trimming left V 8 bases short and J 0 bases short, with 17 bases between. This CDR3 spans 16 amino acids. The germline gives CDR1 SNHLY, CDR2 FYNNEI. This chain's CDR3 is CASLPGLPPSYNEQFF. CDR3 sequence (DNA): TGTGCCAGCCTACCGGGACTCCCACCCTCCTACAATGAGCAGTTCTTC.

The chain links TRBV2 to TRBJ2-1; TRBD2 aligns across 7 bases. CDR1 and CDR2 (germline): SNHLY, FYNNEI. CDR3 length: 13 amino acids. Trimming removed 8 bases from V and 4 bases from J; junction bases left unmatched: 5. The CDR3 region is CASAGDRYNEQFF. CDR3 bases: TGTGCCAGCGCGGGAGACCGGTACAATGAGCAGTTCTTC.